Below, 29 T cell receptor beta chains from the same sample are listed, as sequenced in a study of T cells expressing NK-cell markers. From the 5' RACE reads, TCRdb lists one entry per CDR3 protein and no DNA. The sample's table shows 400,000 to 450,000 distinct CDR3 sequences. Specimen: blood T cells: a sorted CD56 or NKG2C T cell subset, CD4+ or CD8+ T cells, or bulk PBMC T cells (not recorded which). These receptors were taken from a woman aged 18 to 75 in good health.

The CDR3 loop is CASSYLGQNTGELFF. V and J are TRBV6-2 or TRBV6-3 and TRBJ2-2; TCRdb indicates TRBD2, and absent DNA this call remains unverified. The CDR3 extends over 15 amino acids. CDR1 is MNHEY, CDR2 SVGEGT, per germline.

The chain joins TRBV5-1 to TRBJ2-1. CDR3 length equals 14 residues. The germline gives CDR1 SGHRS, CDR2 YFSETQ. CDR3 sequence: CASSLARGYNEQFF.

This chain connects TRBV29-1 to TRBJ2-4; TCRdb outputs TRBD1, but without DNA this stays unchecked. The germline V gene has CDR1 SQVTM and CDR2 ANQGSEA. CDR3 size: 12 residues. The CDR3 region is CSVRVLGNIQYF.

The chain links TRBV4-3 to TRBJ2-3; the D call of TRBD2 rests on TCRdb alone, since no DNA is present to check it. This CDR3 region has 15 residues. Germline CDR1 LGHNA, CDR2 YSLEER. CDR3 sequence: CASSQALASTDTQYF.

The chain couples TRBV20-1 to TRBJ2-3; TCRdb's assignment of TRBD1 cannot be checked, as there is no DNA. Germline V gives CDR1 DFQATT, CDR2 SNEGSKA (reference sequence). The CDR3 contains 14 residues. The CDR3 reads CSAPGFRGTDTQYF.

The V and J genes are TRBV28 and TRBJ2-7; TCRdb lists TRBD2, though no DNA is available to test this call. The CDR3 is 15 residues long. Per the germline V gene, CDR1 is MDHEN and CDR2 is SYDVKM. The chain's CDR3 is CASSTLARISYEQYF.

The chain uses TRBV29-1 and TRBJ1-1; without DNA, the TCRdb call of TRBD1 cannot be checked. Per the germline V gene, CDR1 is SQVTM and CDR2 is ANQGSEA. The CDR3 runs to 11 residues. The CDR3: CSSARDTEAFF.

This chain joins TRBV9 and TRBJ2-3; the D gene TCRdb calls, TRBD2, cannot be checked with no DNA. Germline V CDR1 and CDR2: SGDLS, YYNGEE. CDR3 length equals 17 residues. This CDR3 reads CASSVGPSGSSTDTQYF.

The chain uses TRBV6-1 and TRBJ2-1; checking the TCRdb D call of TRBD2 is not possible without DNA. The germline V gene encodes CDR1 MNHNS and CDR2 SASEGT. The CDR3 has 15 amino acids. CDR3 in amino acids: CASSGGGAGRNEQFF.

The V and J genes are TRBV12-3 or TRBV12-4 and TRBJ2-1; TCRdb names TRBD2, which stays unverified in the absence of DNA. The CDR3 spans 15 residues. Here the CDR3 reads CASSQPAGVYNEQFF.

The rearrangement links TRBV6-1 to TRBJ2-7; TCRdb picks TRBD2, but there is no DNA to check that call. The CDR3 sequence is 14 residues long. CDR1 is MNHNS, CDR2 SASEGT, per germline. The CDR3 is CASTSGLASHEQYF.

The gene calls are TRBV5-1 and TRBJ2-7. The CDR3 spans 16 residues. CDR1 is SGHRS, CDR2 YFSETQ, per germline. The CDR3 protein is CASSLEGRKTFYEQYF.

This chain connects TRBV6-2 or TRBV6-3 to TRBJ2-1. Looked up from germline, CDR1 is MNHEY and CDR2 is SVGEGT. The CDR3 spans 14 residues. This CDR3 is CASSHLIDGDEQFF.

The chain carries TRBV5-1 and TRBJ2-1. CDR3 size: 15 residues. Germline V gene sequence: CDR1 SGHRS, CDR2 YFSETQ. This CDR3 reads CASSLGGSFKNEQFF.

V and J are TRBV24-1 and TRBJ2-3; TCRdb designates TRBD1, a call that cannot be tested without DNA. CDR1 KGHDR and CDR2 SFDVKD come from the germline V gene. The CDR3 has 15 amino acids. CDR3 loop: CATSDYGTGTDTQYF.

This chain links TRBV20-1 with TRBJ1-5; TCRdb names TRBD1, which stays unverified in the absence of DNA. Looked up from germline, CDR1 is DFQATT and CDR2 is SNEGSKA (reference sequence). This CDR3 is built from 14 residues. The CDR3 here is CSARFRGPDGAQHF.

The V call is TRBV7-9, the J call TRBJ2-7; TCRdb returns TRBD1, unconfirmable since there is no DNA. Germline-derived CDR1 and CDR2 are SEHNR and FQNEAQ (reference sequence). CDR3 length equals 16 residues. The CDR3 loop is CASSSPAGVGRSEQYF.

The chain uses TRBV28 and TRBJ2-5. The germline CDR1 and CDR2 sequences are MDHEN and SYDVKM. The CDR3 contains 13 residues. The CDR3: CASSSRNQETQYF.

The chain uses TRBV5-1 and TRBJ2-1. Germline V gives CDR1 SGHRS, CDR2 YFSETQ. The CDR3 is made up of 14 amino acids. The CDR3: CASSLASADNEQFF.

V and J are TRBV4-1 and TRBJ2-3; TCRdb names TRBD2, which stays unverified in the absence of DNA. CDR3 size: 15 residues. Germline CDR1 and CDR2: MGHRA and YSYEKL. The CDR3 sequence is CASSKDGGGTDTQYF.

The V gene is TRBV7-9, the J gene TRBJ2-7; TCRdb reports TRBD1, a call that lacks DNA to check it against. The V gene's germline CDR1 is SEHNR and CDR2 FQNEAQ (reference sequence). The CDR3 consists of 14 residues. The CDR3 here is CASSPPRDTYEQYF.

The J gene is TRBJ2-3, the V gene TRBV7-2; TCRdb's assignment of TRBD1 cannot be checked, as there is no DNA. The CDR3 is 16 residues long. CDR1 and CDR2 (germline): SGHTA, FQGNSA. CDR3 residues: CASSLDMAGVPDTQYF.

The CDR3 is CASRPDTGELFF. The V call is TRBV4-1, the J call TRBJ2-2. The CDR3 is 12 residues long. Germline assignment: CDR1 MGHRA and CDR2 YSYEKL.

This sequence joins TRBV5-1 and TRBJ2-1; TCRdb names TRBD1, which stays unverified in the absence of DNA. Germline V lookup: CDR1 SGHRS, CDR2 YFSETQ. The CDR3 has 13 residues. CDR3 amino acids: CASTISPGGEQFF.

The chain carries TRBV28 and TRBJ1-1; without DNA, the TCRdb call of TRBD1 cannot be checked. The CDR3 spans 17 residues. Germline CDR1 MDHEN, CDR2 SYDVKM. CDR3 sequence: CASSSLVASTGNTEAFF.

The chain couples TRBV10-2 to TRBJ2-7. The germline gives CDR1 WSHSY, CDR2 SAAADI. The CDR3 totals 13 residues. CDR3 protein: CASRYTDEGEQYF.

The chain carries TRBV18 and TRBJ1-1; TCRdb names TRBD1, which stays unverified in the absence of DNA. The CDR3 runs 15 residues. CDR1 and CDR2 (germline): KGHSH, LQKENI. Here the CDR3 reads CASSTGTGLNTEAFF.

This chain joins TRBV5-4 and TRBJ2-1; no DNA is available, so the TRBD2 call from TCRdb remains unchecked. CDR1 is SGHNT, CDR2 YYREEE, per germline (reference sequence). The CDR3 is 16 residues long. This chain's CDR3 is CASSRGGLAGEGEQFF.

The rearrangement uses TRBV5-1 and TRBJ2-1. The CDR3 runs 12 residues. The germline gives CDR1 SGHRS, CDR2 YFSETQ. CDR3 amino acids: CASSGAHNEQFF.